The 21 T cell receptor beta chains presented below share a single source sample, sequenced in a study of T cell responses to AZD1222 COVID-19 vaccine. The repertoire was sequenced with immunoSEQ multiplex PCR; TCRdb's copy has only in-frame clones and lacks some. Among approximately 150,000 clones listed, roughly 92% were seen once. The material sequenced was peripheral blood, taken on day 0 of AZD1222 vaccination. These receptors were collected from an adult in good health.

J is TRBJ1-2 and V is TRBV3-1 (or the pseudogene TRBV3-2); no firm D call. The CDR3 length is 12 residues. Germline V CDR1 and CDR2: LGHDT, YNNKEL (reference sequence). V was trimmed by 4 bases and J by 6 bases, leaving 9 bases between them. CDR3 residues: CASSLTPHGYTF. In nucleotides, the CDR3 is TGTGCCAGCAGCCTGACACCTCATGGCTACACCTTC.

The chain is built from TRBV7-9 and TRBJ1-1; TRBD1 might be the D (5 bases). V was trimmed by 4 bases and J by 8 bases, leaving 17 bases between them. CDR1 is SEHNR and CDR2 is FQNEAQ in the germline V gene (reference sequence). This CDR3 spans 14 amino acids. CDR3 amino acids: CASSSGRDRGEAFF. The CDR3 DNA follows: TGTGCCAGCAGCTCTGGCCGGGACCGAGGAGAAGCTTTCTTT.

The rearrangement links TRBV2 to TRBJ1-2; perhaps TRBD1 as D (5 bases). Germline values: CDR1 SNHLY, CDR2 FYNNEI. The CDR3 is 14 residues long. Trimming took 4 bases from V and 1 from J, leaving 10 bases between them. The CDR3 nucleotides read TGTGCCAGCAGTGGACAGTCGATTAACTATGGCTACACCTTC. Encoded protein: CASSGQSINYGYTF.

This chain uses TRBV4-1 with TRBJ1-2; D is uncertain. The CDR3 extends over 16 amino acids. The V end was cut by 4 bases, the J end by 4 bases, with 19 bases between. The germline gives CDR1 MGHRA, CDR2 YSYEKL. The CDR3 spells CASSPSGISEFYGYTF. In DNA, the CDR3 is TGCGCCAGCAGCCCCTCCGGGATATCGGAATTCTATGGCTACACCTTC.

The rearrangement uses TRBV5-1 and TRBJ2-3, with 8 nucleotides matching TRBD2. Germline assignment: CDR1 SGHRS and CDR2 YFSETQ. This CDR3 comprises 17 residues. The V and J ends lost 3 bases and 0 bases, in that order; junction bases with no gene match: 9. The CDR3 DNA reads as TGCGCCAGCAGCTCCCTCCTAGCGGGCCCTAGCACAGATACGCAGTATTTT. Translated, it gives CASSSLLAGPSTDTQYF.

In this sample, this clone turned up once. The chain carries TRBV7-9 and TRBJ1-1, with D perhaps TRBD1 (5 bases). CDR3 length: 17 residues. Germline-derived CDR1 and CDR2 are SEHNR and FQNEAQ (reference sequence). Trimming pared 1 base from V and 11 bases from J, leaving 26 bases between. CDR3 coding DNA: TGTGCCAGCAGCTTAGTGGGTTTCCAACAGGATGGGCCTCGGGCTTTCTTT. Translation: CASSLVGFQQDGPRAFF.

The genes are TRBV27 and TRBJ2-5, with 16 bases identical to TRBD2. The CDR3 totals 18 residues. The trim removed 4 bases at V and 1 base at J, leaving 6 bases unmatched. Germline CDR1 reads MNHEY; CDR2 reads SMNVEV (reference sequence). This CDR3 is CASSSGLAGGPFQETQYF. The CDR3 DNA reads TGTGCCAGCAGTTCGGGACTAGCGGGGGGGCCCTTCCAAGAGACCCAGTACTTC.

This sequence joins TRBV18 and TRBJ1-5; D perhaps matches TRBD1 (5 bases). The ends were cut back, 3 bases at V and 2 bases at J, with 11 bases in the middle. The V gene's germline CDR1 is KGHSH and CDR2 LQKENI. This CDR3 is built from 15 residues. CDR3 in DNA: TGTGCCAGCTCACCGGGGGGAGGGGGCAATCAGCCCCAGCATTTT. Translated: CASSPGGGGNQPQHF.

The gene calls are TRBV28 and TRBJ1-4, with TRBD1 matching 12 bases. Germline V gene lookup returns CDR1 MDHEN and CDR2 SYDVKM. The CDR3 runs 14 residues. The J segment lost 6 bases and the V segment lost 8 bases, leaving 4 bases of the junction unmatched. This CDR3 reads CASGRDRGHEKLFF. The CDR3 DNA reads TGTGCCAGCGGCCGGGACAGGGGGCATGAAAAACTGTTTTTT.

CDR3 amino acids: CASSQSLIYEQFF. The CDR3, as DNA: TGTGCCAGCAGCCAATCCCTCATCTATGAGCAGTTCTTC. The gene calls are TRBV3-1 (or the pseudogene TRBV3-2) and TRBJ2-1; D is uncertain. This CDR3 is 13 amino acids long. Trimming removed 2 bases from V and 8 bases from J, with 10 bases in between. Germline V gene sequence: CDR1 LGHDT, CDR2 YNNKEL (reference sequence).

The V call is TRBV19, the J call TRBJ1-2; D possibly corresponds to TRBD1 (5 bases). This CDR3 comprises 12 residues. Germline V gene sequence: CDR1 LNHDA, CDR2 SQIVND (reference sequence). With 5 bases removed from V and 8 bases from J, the gap between germline ends came to 12 bases. The CDR3 protein is CASSPTKGGYTF. CDR3 sequence (DNA): TGTGCCAGTAGTCCAACCAAGGGGGGCTACACCTTC.

J is TRBJ2-7 and V is TRBV7-2; D call uncertain. Germline V gene data show CDR1 as SGHTA and CDR2 as FQGNSA. The CDR3 consists of 13 residues. V lost 0 bases, J lost 7 bases, and 10 bases lay in between. The CDR3, as DNA: TGTGCCAGCAGCTTAGCGCCCGGAGCTGAGCAGTACTTC. This sequence encodes CASSLAPGAEQYF.

The rearrangement links TRBV7-2 to TRBJ1-3; no definite D call. CDR3 size: 16 residues. The germline CDR1 and CDR2 sequences are SGHTA and FQGNSA. Trimming left V 2 bases short and J 0 bases short, with 11 bases between. The CDR3 DNA reads TGTGCCAGCAGCTTATATACGGCTTACTCTGGAAACACCATATATTTT. It translates to CASSLYTAYSGNTIYF.

This chain uses TRBV5-1 with TRBJ1-5; TRBD1 matches at 7 bases. Losses at the gene ends were 0 bases for V and 5 bases for J; bases not matched to a gene: 2. CDR3 size: 14 residues. Germline assignment: CDR1 SGHRS and CDR2 YFSETQ. This CDR3 reads CASSLEGGYQPQHF. In DNA, the CDR3 is TGCGCCAGCAGCTTGGAAGGGGGCTATCAGCCCCAGCATTTT.

This chain links TRBV30 with TRBJ1-2, with D unclear. The CDR3 spans 13 residues. In germline, CDR1 is GTSNPN, CDR2 SVGIG (reference sequence). V was cut by 3 bases and J by 0 bases, with 8 bases left in between. CDR3 protein: CAWRDGANYGYTF. The CDR3 region has the DNA TGTGCCTGGAGGGACGGAGCTAACTATGGCTACACCTTC. Full variable domain (outside the CDR3, taken from reference TRBV30 and TRBJ1-2): SQTIHQWPATLVQPVGSPLSLECTVEGTSNPNLYWYRQAAGRGLQLLFYSVGIGQISSEVPQNLSASRPQDRQFILSSKKLLLSDSGFYLCAWRDGANYGYTFGSGTRLTVV.

The rearrangement links TRBV9 to TRBJ2-1; 7 nucleotides match TRBD2. The germline V gene encodes CDR1 SGDLS and CDR2 YYNGEE. The CDR3 is 19 amino acids. J gave up 9 bases and V 3 bases, and 24 bases lay outside the gene matches. For the CDR3, the DNA is TGTGCCAGCAGCGGCAGCCTAGATACTAGCGCAAAAACTAGGGGTGAGCAGTTCTTC. It translates to CASSGSLDTSAKTRGEQFF.

The chain carries TRBV4-3 and TRBJ1-1; 9 bases are a match to TRBD1. CDR1 and CDR2 (germline): LGHNA, YSLEER. The junction had 6 bases not matched to a gene; V was cut back by 4 bases and J by 3 bases. The CDR3 is 15 residues long. This CDR3 is CASSPRQGVDTEAFF. For the CDR3, the DNA is TGCGCCAGCAGCCCACGACAGGGGGTGGACACTGAAGCTTTCTTT.

This CDR3 reads CASSQEGGVGTYNEQFF. The CDR3 DNA reads TGCGCCAGCAGCCAAGAGGGTGGGGTTGGAACCTACAATGAGCAGTTCTTC. The V call is TRBV4-3, the J call TRBJ2-1; unclear D gene. Germline values: CDR1 LGHNA, CDR2 YSLEER. This CDR3 spans 17 amino acids. V lost 0 bases to trimming and J lost 2 bases, with 14 bases between them.

The count of this clone is one. The chain carries TRBV6-5 and TRBJ1-2; D is unclear. Looked up from germline, CDR1 is MNHEY and CDR2 is SVGAGI. Trimming took 7 bases from V and 3 from J, leaving 12 bases between them. The CDR3 covers 13 residues. The CDR3 bases are TGTGCCAGCATAGGTGCCAGGTACTATGGCTACACCTTC. Its protein product is CASIGARYYGYTF.

The chain employs TRBV6-5 and TRBJ2-2, with a tentative D call TRBD2 (5 bases). CDR3 size: 14 residues. V was clipped by 5 bases and J by 5 bases, with 12 bases between them. Germline CDR1 MNHEY, CDR2 SVGAGI. The CDR3 is CASSSPSGTGELFF. CDR3 nucleotides: TGTGCCAGCAGTAGCCCGTCGGGGACCGGGGAGCTGTTTTTT.

The V call is TRBV15, the J call TRBJ1-1; no firm D call. V lost 0 bases and J 0 bases, leaving 8 bases between the germline ends. CDR3 length: 15 residues. Germline V lookup: CDR1 LNHNV, CDR2 YYDKDF (reference sequence). CDR3 protein: CATSRERRMNTEAFF. The CDR3 DNA sequence: TGTGCCACCAGCAGAGAGAGGCGCATGAACACTGAAGCTTTCTTT.